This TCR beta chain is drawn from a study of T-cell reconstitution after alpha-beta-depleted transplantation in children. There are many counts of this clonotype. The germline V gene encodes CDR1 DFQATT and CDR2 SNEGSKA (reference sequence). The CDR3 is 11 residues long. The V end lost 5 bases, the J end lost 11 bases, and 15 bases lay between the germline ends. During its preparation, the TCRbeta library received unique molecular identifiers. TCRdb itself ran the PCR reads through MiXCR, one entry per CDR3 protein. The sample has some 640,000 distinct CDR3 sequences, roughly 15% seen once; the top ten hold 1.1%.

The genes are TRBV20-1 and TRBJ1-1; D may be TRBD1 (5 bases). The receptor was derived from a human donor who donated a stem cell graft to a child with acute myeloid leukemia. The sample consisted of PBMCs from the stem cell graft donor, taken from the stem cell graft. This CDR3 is CSAVTWGYAFF. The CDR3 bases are TGCAGTGCTGTGACCTGGGGGTACGCTTTCTTT.